These 27 T cell receptor beta chains originate from one sample sequenced in a study of identical twins. MiXCR was run by TCRdb on the 5' RACE reads, yielding one entry per CDR3 protein. Of about 150,000 distinct CDR3 sequences detected, around 3.5% appear once; the ten largest clones hold about 7.8%. The sequencing sample was made of memory T cells sorted from blood. The receptor source for this set is a man between 18 and 29 years old in good health.

This clonotype was seen repeatedly, ten times or more. The chain couples TRBV10-3 to TRBJ2-7; D may be TRBD1 (6 bases). This CDR3 has 14 amino acids. V was shortened by 4 bases and J by 4 bases, with 14 bases between the two germline ends. Germline V lookup: CDR1 ENHRY, CDR2 SYGVKD. CDR3 protein: CAISGVRGSYEQYF. CDR3 sequence (DNA): TGTGCCATCAGTGGGGTCAGGGGCTCATACGAGCAGTACTTC.

This clonotype was observed many times. This sequence joins TRBV6-1 and TRBJ1-5, with TRBD1 identical over 7 bases. Per germline, CDR1 MNHNS and CDR2 SASEGT. The length of the CDR3 is 16 residues. Trimming cost V 8 bases and J 0 bases; bases outside gene matches: 10. The CDR3, as DNA: TGTGCCAGCGATGACAGGGACTCCTATAGCAATCAGCCCCAGCATTTT. Its translation: CASDDRDSYSNQPQHF.

This clonotype has at least ten counts. The chain combines TRBV5-6 with TRBJ2-3; TRBD2 matches at 8 bases. Losses at the gene ends were 5 bases for V and 4 bases for J; bases not matched to a gene: 6. CDR3 length equals 14 residues. Germline-derived CDR1 and CDR2 are SGHDT and YYEEEE. CDR3 region: CASSSGIGADTQYF. CDR3 bases: TGTGCCAGCAGTAGCGGGATCGGGGCAGATACGCAGTATTTT. The full variable domain, rest sourced from reference TRBV5-6 and TRBJ2-3, is DAGVTQSPTHLIKTRGQQVTLRCSPKSGHDTVSWYQQALGQGPQFIFQYYEEEERQRGNFPDRFSGHQFPNYSSELNVNALLLGDSALYLCASSSGIGADTQYFGPGTRLTVL.

This clonotype was recorded many times. The chain is built from TRBV19 and TRBJ2-2, with 9 bases lining up with TRBD1. The germline V gene encodes CDR1 LNHDA and CDR2 SQIVND (reference sequence). The CDR3 contains 14 residues. After removal of 7 bases from V and 6 bases from J, the junction contained 6 bases not matched to a gene. CDR3 sequence (DNA): TGTGCCAGTACCCCGGGACAGGGTCCCGGGGAGCTGTTTTTT. Translating it yields CASTPGQGPGELFF.

This clonotype appeared many times. The chain employs TRBV6-1 and TRBJ2-1; TRBD2 matches at 8 bases. Trimming at V came to 6 bases and at J to 9 bases, leaving 13 bases not matched to a gene. The CDR3 is 15 amino acids. Germline CDR1 MNHNS, CDR2 SASEGT. Here the CDR3 DNA reads TGTGCCAGCAGCACGGACCAGCGGGAGCCGTTTGAGCAGTTCTTC. This translates into CASSTDQREPFEQFF.

This clonotype was counted many times. This chain links TRBV9 with TRBJ2-1; the match to TRBD2 covers 8 bases. The CDR3 extends over 17 amino acids. The V gene's germline CDR1 is SGDLS and CDR2 YYNGEE. J was trimmed by 4 bases and V by 0 bases; bases with no gene match: 9. CDR3 region: CASSVEPSGLGYNEQFF. CDR3 nucleotides: TGTGCCAGCAGCGTAGAACCTAGCGGGTTGGGTTACAATGAGCAGTTCTTC.

In this sample, this clonotype turned up many times. This chain connects TRBV10-3 to TRBJ2-7; 9 nucleotides align to TRBD2. Germline V lookup: CDR1 ENHRY, CDR2 SYGVKD. The CDR3 is 17 residues long. V lost 4 bases, J lost 1 base, and 11 bases stayed unmatched. Here the CDR3 DNA reads TGTGCCATCAGTGGTTCGGGATCCCTAGCGGGGTCCTACGAGCAGTACTTC. Translated: CAISGSGSLAGSYEQYF.

This clonotype has at least ten counts. The chain joins TRBV20-1 to TRBJ1-5; a possible D gene is TRBD1 (5 bases). The length of the CDR3 is 14 residues. The V and J ends lost 0 bases and 4 bases respectively, with 10 bases between them. CDR1 and CDR2 (germline): DFQATT, SNEGSKA (reference sequence). The CDR3 DNA is TGCAGTGCTAGAGATGGCGGGGGTAATCAGCCCCAGCATTTT. It specifies CSARDGGGNQPQHF.

This clonotype came up many times. The J gene is TRBJ2-2, the V gene TRBV11-1; D possibly corresponds to TRBD1 (6 bases). Trimming removed 4 bases from V and 0 bases from J, with 18 bases in between. Germline V gene data show CDR1 as SGHAT and CDR2 as FQDESV (reference sequence). The length of the CDR3 is 18 residues. The chain's CDR3 is CASSSTSTGTTNTGELFF. CDR3 DNA: TGTGCCAGCAGCTCCACTTCCACCGGGACAACGAACACCGGGGAGCTGTTTTTT.

In this sample, this clonotype turned up many times. The chain combines TRBV10-3 with TRBJ1-2, with D possibly matching TRBD1 (5 bases). Deletions cut 4 bases from V and 3 bases from J, with 12 bases between. CDR1 is ENHRY and CDR2 is SYGVKD in the germline V gene. The CDR3 loop spans 14 amino acids. CDR3 DNA sequence: TGTGCCATCAGTGCGTCTAGGGACCACTATGGCTACACCTTC. Protein: CAISASRDHYGYTF.

This chain links TRBV18 with TRBJ2-7; 10 bases are shared with TRBD2. After removal of 2 bases from V and 2 bases from J, the junction contained 3 bases not matched to a gene. The CDR3 contains 15 residues. CDR1 and CDR2 from the germline V gene are KGHSH and LQKENI. The CDR3 DNA reads TGTGCCAGCTCACCAAATCTAGCGGGAGCCTACGAGCAGTACGTC. Its translation is CASSPNLAGAYEQYV.

The chain combines TRBV9 with TRBJ2-5; 11 bases match TRBD2. This CDR3 region has 15 residues. V lost 5 bases, J lost 5 bases, and 8 bases stayed unmatched. Per germline, CDR1 SGDLS and CDR2 YYNGEE. The CDR3 spells CASSTSGSWSETQYF. CDR3 nucleotides: TGTGCCAGCAGTACTAGCGGGAGTTGGAGTGAGACCCAGTACTTC.

This clonotype has at least ten counts. The J gene is TRBJ2-5, the V gene TRBV4-3; D is uncertain. The germline V and J ends were trimmed by 1 base and 4 bases, with 10 bases remaining between them. Per germline, CDR1 LGHNA and CDR2 YSLEER. This CDR3 contains 14 residues. The CDR3 region is CASSQGPSRETQYF. The CDR3, as DNA: TGCGCCAGCAGCCAAGGTCCTAGTCGAGAGACCCAGTACTTC.

In this sample, this clonotype turned up many times. V and J are TRBV27 and TRBJ2-1, with D uncertain. CDR1 and CDR2 from the germline V gene are MNHEY and SMNVEV (reference sequence). The CDR3 is 14 amino acids. The ends were cut back, 10 bases at V and 0 bases at J, with 13 bases in the middle. The CDR3 DNA follows: TGTGCCACCCCGACTGTAAGCTCCTACAATGAGCAGTTCTTC. Its protein product is CATPTVSSYNEQFF.

The sample holds many counts of this clonotype. The genes are TRBV6-5 and TRBJ1-2; D gene unclear. Germline CDR1 MNHEY, CDR2 SVGAGI. The CDR3 totals 16 residues. Trimming removed 0 bases at V and 5 bases at J, with 16 bases between. The CDR3 loop is CASSYSSGRGPYGYTF. In DNA form, the CDR3 reads TGTGCCAGCAGTTACTCGTCCGGACGCGGGCCATATGGCTACACCTTC.

This clonotype was seen a handful of times. The chain carries TRBV29-1 and TRBJ2-5; 11 positions agree with TRBD2. The germline gives CDR1 SQVTM, CDR2 ANQGSEA. This CDR3 has 14 amino acids. V lost 7 bases to trimming and J lost 5 bases; unmatched junction nucleotides: 9. The CDR3 DNA sequence: TGCAGCGGAGTAGCGGGAGGGGCCCTGGAGACCCAGTACTTC. Protein product: CSGVAGGALETQYF.

This clonotype was detected many times. The chain employs TRBV12-3 or TRBV12-4 and TRBJ2-2; weak D call: TRBD1 (5 bases). Trimming took 0 bases from V and 7 from J, leaving 12 bases between them. The CDR3 runs to 15 residues. The DNA of the CDR3 is TGTGCCAGCAGTTTAGCGCGGCAGGGTATCGGGGAGCTGTTTTTT. It encodes CASSLARQGIGELFF.

This clonotype was seen ten or more times. V usage is TRBV27 and J usage is TRBJ1-5, with D maybe TRBD1 (5 bases). V was clipped by 3 bases and J by 2 bases, with 8 bases between them. This CDR3 contains 14 residues. CDR1 MNHEY and CDR2 SMNVEV come from the germline V gene (reference sequence). This CDR3 reads CASSFTGGNQPQHF. CDR3 nucleotides: TGTGCCAGCAGTTTCACAGGTGGCAATCAGCCCCAGCATTTT.

This clonotype has a count of ten or more. V gene TRBV24-1 combines with J gene TRBJ2-3; 11 bases line up with TRBD2. This CDR3 is built from 17 residues. Germline V lookup: CDR1 KGHDR, CDR2 SFDVKD. V lost 2 bases and J lost 1; bases outside the gene matches: 4. CDR3 in DNA: TGTGCCACCAGTGATTGGGCTAGCGGGAGGCGCACAGATACGCAGTATTTT. The encoded protein is CATSDWASGRRTDTQYF.

This clonotype was detected ten times or more. The chain is built from TRBV6-1 and TRBJ2-5, with D possibly being TRBD1 or TRBD2 (5 bases each). V lost 11 bases and J 7 bases, leaving 8 bases between the germline ends. CDR1 and CDR2 from the germline V gene are MNHNS and SASEGT. The CDR3 is made up of 9 amino acids. The DNA for the CDR3 is TGTGCCCTTGGGGGGACCCAGTACTTC. This codes for CALGGTQYF.

This clonotype came up many times. The J gene is TRBJ2-7, the V gene TRBV30, with a weak D call TRBD2 (5 bases). Germline-derived CDR1 and CDR2 are GTSNPN and SVGIG (reference sequence). Trimming left V 3 bases short and J 7 bases short, with 19 bases between. This CDR3 has 14 residues. In DNA form, the CDR3 reads TGTGCCTGGAGAAATTGGCGGGTAGGGCGGGAGCAGTACTTC. Translating it yields CAWRNWRVGREQYF.

This clonotype was counted ten times or more. This chain connects TRBV7-2 to TRBJ1-4; 9 nucleotides match TRBD1. CDR1 is SGHTA, CDR2 FQGNSA, per germline. Losses at the gene ends were 1 base for V and 8 bases for J; bases not matched to a gene: 5. CDR3 length: 15 amino acids. CDR3: CASSLGDRDGEKLFF. The CDR3 DNA reads TGTGCCAGCAGCTTAGGGGACAGGGACGGAGAAAAACTGTTTTTT.

This clonotype came up many times. V is TRBV6-1 and J is TRBJ1-3; a possible D gene is TRBD1 (5 bases). CDR1 and CDR2 (germline): MNHNS, SASEGT. This CDR3 comprises 16 residues. Deletions cut 8 bases from V and 0 bases from J, with 17 bases between. The CDR3: CASSRDGQSSGNTIYF. CDR3 nucleotides: TGTGCCAGCTCCAGGGACGGGCAGAGCTCTGGAAACACCATATATTTT.

This clonotype was seen at least ten times. The chain joins TRBV20-1 to TRBJ2-7, with D hard to call. Germline CDR1 reads DFQATT; CDR2 reads SNEGSKA (reference sequence). The CDR3 loop spans 13 amino acids. This CDR3 reads CSSHEVGTYEQYF. The CDR3 DNA follows: TGCAGCTCCCATGAGGTAGGGACCTACGAGCAGTACTTC.

This CDR3 is CAWSGTGENIQYF. Written as DNA, the CDR3 is TGTGCCTGGAGCGGGACAGGGGAAAACATTCAGTACTTC. The rearrangement uses TRBV30 and TRBJ2-4, with 10 nucleotides matching TRBD1. The trim removed 3 bases at V and 5 bases at J, leaving 1 base unmatched. The CDR3 is made up of 13 amino acids. CDR1 is GTSNPN and CDR2 is SVGIG in the germline V gene (reference sequence).

At least ten counts were recorded for this clonotype. The rearrangement joins TRBV4-2 to TRBJ1-5; no clear D gene. Germline loops: CDR1 LGHNA, CDR2 YNFKEQ. The CDR3 spans 15 residues. The V gene lost 4 bases and the J gene lost 1 base, with 11 bases spanning the gap. CDR3: CASSPDTISNQPQHF. DNA for the CDR3: TGTGCCAGCAGCCCAGACACCATAAGCAATCAGCCCCAGCATTTT.

In this sample, this clonotype turned up many times. This chain links TRBV11-2 with TRBJ1-1; no clear D. The CDR3 sequence is 14 residues long. V was shortened by 2 bases and J by 0 bases, with 7 bases between the two germline ends. The germline V gene has CDR1 SGHAT and CDR2 FQNNGV. Written as DNA, the CDR3 is TGTGCCAGCAGCTTAAACAGAATGAACACTGAAGCTTTCTTT. This encodes CASSLNRMNTEAFF. The full variable domain, in which reference TRBV11-2 and TRBJ1-1 provide the parts outside the CDR3, is EAGVAQSPRYKIIEKRQSVAFWCNPISGHATLYWYQQILGQGPKLLIQFQNNGVVDDSQLPKDRFSAERLKGVDSTLKIQPAKLEDSAVYLCASSLNRMNTEAFFGQGTRLTVV.